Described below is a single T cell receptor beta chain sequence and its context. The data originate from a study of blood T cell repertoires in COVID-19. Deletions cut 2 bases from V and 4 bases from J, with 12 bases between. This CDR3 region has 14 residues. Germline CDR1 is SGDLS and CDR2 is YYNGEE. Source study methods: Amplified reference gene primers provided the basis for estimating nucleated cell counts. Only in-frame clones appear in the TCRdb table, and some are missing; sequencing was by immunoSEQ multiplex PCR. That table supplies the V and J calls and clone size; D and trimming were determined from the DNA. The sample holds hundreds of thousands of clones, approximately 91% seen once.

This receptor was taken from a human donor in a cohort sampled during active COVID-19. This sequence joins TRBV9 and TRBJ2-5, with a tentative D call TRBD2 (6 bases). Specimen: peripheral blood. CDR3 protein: CASSVIGSGETQYF. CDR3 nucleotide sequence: TGTGCCAGCAGCGTCATCGGGAGCGGAGAGACCCAGTACTTC.